The clone carrying this T cell receptor beta chain was seen only once. The target antigen is unknown. Method: immunoSEQ multiplex PCR; TCRdb's copy keeps in-frame clones and lacks some. The repertoire consists of under 300,000 clones, with around 90% occurring once and the leading ten covering under 3%. This specimen comes from a study of Ad26.COV2.S vaccination and SARS-CoV-2 variants. As to treatment: roughly 18 received Ad26.COV2.S at low or high dose, single or two shots; roughly five received placebo; per-sample allocation not given. Sampling occurred on day 63 after the first vaccine or placebo injection. This person who donated was an adult of 18-55 years in Boston. V lost 4 bases to trimming and J lost 6 bases; unmatched junction nucleotides: 9. The germline V gene has CDR1 MNHEY and CDR2 SVGAGI. This CDR3 region has 14 residues. Findings and caveats of the study: Total T cell responses may have been underestimated by the TCR breadth and depth analyses. While placebo recipients had lower spike-specific TCR breadth, vaccine recipients had more.

The source material was peripheral blood, sampled in a trial of Ad26.COV2.S vaccine versus placebo. V and J are TRBV6-5 and TRBJ2-7; 7 bases agree with TRBD2. This clonotype originated in a person between 18 and 59 years old who received the Ad26.COV2.S COVID-19 vaccine or a placebo. The CDR3 region has the DNA TGTGCCAGCAGTTCGCCGGGGCCGGGAGGCGAGCAGTACTTC. It yields the protein CASSSPGPGGEQYF.